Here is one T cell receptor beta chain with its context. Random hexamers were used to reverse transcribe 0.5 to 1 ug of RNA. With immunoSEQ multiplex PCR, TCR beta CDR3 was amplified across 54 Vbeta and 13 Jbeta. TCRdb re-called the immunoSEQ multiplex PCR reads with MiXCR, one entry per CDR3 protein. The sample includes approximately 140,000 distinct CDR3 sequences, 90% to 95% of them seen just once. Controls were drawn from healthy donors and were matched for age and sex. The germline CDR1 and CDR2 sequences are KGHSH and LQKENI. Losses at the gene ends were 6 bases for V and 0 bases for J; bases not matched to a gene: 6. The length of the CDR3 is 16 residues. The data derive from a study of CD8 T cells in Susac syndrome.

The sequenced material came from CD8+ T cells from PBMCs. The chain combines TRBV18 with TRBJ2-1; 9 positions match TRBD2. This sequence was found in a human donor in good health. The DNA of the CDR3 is TGTGCCAGCTCCTTTAGCGGGAGATTCTCCTACAATGAGCAGTTCTTC. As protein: CASSFSGRFSYNEQFF.